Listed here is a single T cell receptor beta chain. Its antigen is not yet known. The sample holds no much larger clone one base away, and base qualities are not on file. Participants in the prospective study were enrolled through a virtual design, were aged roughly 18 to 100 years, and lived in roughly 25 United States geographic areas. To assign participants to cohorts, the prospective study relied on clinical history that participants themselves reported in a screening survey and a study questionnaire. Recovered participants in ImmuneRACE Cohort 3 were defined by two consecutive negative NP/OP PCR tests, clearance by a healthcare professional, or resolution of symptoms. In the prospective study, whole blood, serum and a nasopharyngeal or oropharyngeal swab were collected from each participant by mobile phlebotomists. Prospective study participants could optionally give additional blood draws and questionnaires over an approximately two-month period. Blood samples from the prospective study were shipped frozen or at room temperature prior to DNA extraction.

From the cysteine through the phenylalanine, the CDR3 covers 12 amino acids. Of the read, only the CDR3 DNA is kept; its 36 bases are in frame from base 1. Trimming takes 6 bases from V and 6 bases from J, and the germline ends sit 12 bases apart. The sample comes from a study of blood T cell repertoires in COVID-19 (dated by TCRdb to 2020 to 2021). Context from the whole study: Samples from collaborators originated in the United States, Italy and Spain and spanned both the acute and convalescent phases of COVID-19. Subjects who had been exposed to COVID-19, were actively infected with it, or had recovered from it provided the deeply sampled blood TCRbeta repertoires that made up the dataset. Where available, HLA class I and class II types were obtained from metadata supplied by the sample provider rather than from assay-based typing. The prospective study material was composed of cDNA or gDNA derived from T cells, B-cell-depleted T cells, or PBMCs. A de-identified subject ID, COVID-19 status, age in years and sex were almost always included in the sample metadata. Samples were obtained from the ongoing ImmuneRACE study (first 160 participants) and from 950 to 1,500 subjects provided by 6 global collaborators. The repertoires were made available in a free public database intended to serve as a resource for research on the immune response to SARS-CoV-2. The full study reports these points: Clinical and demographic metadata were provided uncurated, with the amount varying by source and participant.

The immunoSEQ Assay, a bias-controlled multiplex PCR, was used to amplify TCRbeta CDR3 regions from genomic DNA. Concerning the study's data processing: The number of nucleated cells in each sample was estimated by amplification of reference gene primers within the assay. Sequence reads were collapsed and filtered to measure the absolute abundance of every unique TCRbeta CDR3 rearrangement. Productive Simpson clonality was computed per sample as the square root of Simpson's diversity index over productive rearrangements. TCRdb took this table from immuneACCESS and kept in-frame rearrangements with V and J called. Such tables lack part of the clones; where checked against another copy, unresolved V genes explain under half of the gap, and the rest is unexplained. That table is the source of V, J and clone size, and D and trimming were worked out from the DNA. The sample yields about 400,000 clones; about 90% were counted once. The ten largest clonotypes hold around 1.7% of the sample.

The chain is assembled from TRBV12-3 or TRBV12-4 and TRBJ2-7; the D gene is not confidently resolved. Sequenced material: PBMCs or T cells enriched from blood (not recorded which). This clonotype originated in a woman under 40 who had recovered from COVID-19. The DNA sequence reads TGTGCCAGCAGCCCCTGGCCGGGCGAGCAGTACTTC. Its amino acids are CASSPWPGEQYF.